One sample yielded the 9 T cell receptor beta chains listed below, sequenced in a study of early T cells in non-severe SARS-CoV-2 infection. TCRdb reprocessed the 5' RACE reads via MiXCR and lists one record per CDR3 protein. The profile shows around 83,000 distinct CDR3 sequences, 8% to 13% of them singletons. The specimen was whole blood, collected at baseline. These receptors were obtained from an adult who was a healthcare worker with PCR-confirmed SARS-CoV-2 infection or an uninfected control (not recorded which).

This clonotype turned up a few times. CDR3 bases: TGTGCCAGCAGCTCCGTCGGGTTCACAGATACGCAGTATTTT. Translated: CASSSVGFTDTQYF. V is TRBV9 and J is TRBJ2-3; D unclear. Germline CDR1 and CDR2: SGDLS and YYNGEE. V dropped 4 bases and J dropped 2 bases, with 11 bases sitting between them. The CDR3 totals 14 residues.

This clonotype was detected many times. The V call is TRBV6-6, the J call TRBJ2-6, with TRBD1 as a possible D gene (6 bases). CDR3 length: 17 residues. V was trimmed by 5 bases and J by 0 bases, leaving 14 bases between them. Germline CDR1 and CDR2: MNHNY and SVGAGI (reference sequence). As DNA, the CDR3 is TGTGCCAGCAGTCGAGGACAGCCTATCTCTGGGGCCAACGTCCTGACTTTC. Translated: CASSRGQPISGANVLTF.

This clonotype was counted only a few times. The V call is TRBV27, the J call TRBJ2-5; D not resolved. Per the germline V gene, CDR1 is MNHEY and CDR2 is SMNVEV (reference sequence). The length of the CDR3 is 14 residues. The V and J ends lost 2 bases and 5 bases respectively, with 12 bases between them. This chain's CDR3 is CASSLRPSRETQYF. CDR3 coding DNA: TGTGCCAGCAGTTTACGCCCTTCGCGGGAGACCCAGTACTTC.

The gene calls are TRBV18 and TRBJ1-5, with D perhaps matching TRBD1 (5 bases). Germline CDR1 KGHSH, CDR2 LQKENI. The CDR3 consists of 13 residues. The V end lost 1 base, the J end lost 6 bases, and 7 bases lay between the germline ends. This CDR3 reads CASSPRQGQPQHF. The CDR3 DNA sequence: TGTGCCAGCTCACCACGGCAGGGTCAGCCCCAGCATTTT.

The sample holds many counts of this clonotype. J is TRBJ2-2 and V is TRBV6-2 or TRBV6-3; tentative D call: TRBD2 (6 bases). The ends were cut back, 3 bases at V and 5 bases at J, with 13 bases in the middle. CDR3 size: 15 residues. Germline values: CDR1 MNHEY, CDR2 SVGEGT. The CDR3 spells CASSYWDSRTGELFF. CDR3 DNA: TGTGCCAGCAGTTATTGGGACTCCCGGACCGGGGAGCTGTTTTTT.

This clonotype was counted between two and nine times. The rearrangement uses TRBV10-3 and TRBJ2-3, with TRBD2 identical over 8 bases. Germline loops: CDR1 ENHRY, CDR2 SYGVKD. The CDR3 is made up of 18 amino acids. After removal of 0 bases from V and 4 bases from J, the junction contained 12 bases not matched to a gene. CDR3 protein: CAISESMGSGSFADTQYF. As DNA, the CDR3 is TGTGCCATCAGTGAGTCGATGGGAAGCGGGAGCTTCGCAGATACGCAGTATTTT.

This clonotype was recorded at least ten times. The chain couples TRBV20-1 to TRBJ2-7; D unresolved. V shed 5 bases and J shed 3 bases, with 14 bases lying between them. The CDR3 is 13 amino acids. In germline, CDR1 is DFQATT, CDR2 SNEGSKA (reference sequence). CDR3 sequence: CSACQIVGYEQYF. The CDR3 DNA sequence: TGCAGTGCTTGTCAGATAGTTGGCTACGAGCAGTACTTC.

This clonotype was seen ten or more times. This chain links TRBV7-9 with TRBJ2-3; TRBD1 aligns across 9 bases. The CDR3 is 14 residues long. Germline assignment: CDR1 SEHNR and CDR2 FQNEAQ (reference sequence). V lost 5 bases to trimming and J lost 4 bases; unmatched junction nucleotides: 4. This CDR3 reads CASSPGQGADTQYF. CDR3 DNA sequence: TGTGCCAGCAGCCCGGGACAGGGAGCAGATACGCAGTATTTT.

In its sample, this clonotype was seen a few times. The rearrangement joins TRBV12-3 or TRBV12-4 to TRBJ1-1; D unresolved. The CDR3 is 12 amino acids. V was cut by 7 bases and J by 1 base, with 7 bases left in between. For the CDR3, the DNA is TGTGCCAGCAAATGGGAGAACACTGAAGCTTTCTTT. This gives the protein CASKWENTEAFF.